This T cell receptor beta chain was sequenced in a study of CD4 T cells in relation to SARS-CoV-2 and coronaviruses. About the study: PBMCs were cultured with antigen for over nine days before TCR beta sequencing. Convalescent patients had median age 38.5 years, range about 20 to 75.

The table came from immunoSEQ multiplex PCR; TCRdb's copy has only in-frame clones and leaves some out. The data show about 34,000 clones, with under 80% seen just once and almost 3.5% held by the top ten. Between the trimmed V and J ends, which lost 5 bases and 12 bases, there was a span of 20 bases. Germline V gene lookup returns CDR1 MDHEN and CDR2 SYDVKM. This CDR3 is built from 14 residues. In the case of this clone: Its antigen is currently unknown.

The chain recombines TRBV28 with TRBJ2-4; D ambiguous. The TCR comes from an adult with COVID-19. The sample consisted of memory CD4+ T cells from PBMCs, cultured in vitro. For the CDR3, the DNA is TGTGCCAGCAGTCCACGAAGGGCCCCGCCGGATCAGTACTTC. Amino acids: CASSPRRAPPDQYF.